The T cell receptor (beta chain) described here comes from a study of T cell responses to AZD1222 COVID-19 vaccine. Findings and caveats of the study: Baseline antibody screening turned up just a handful of seropositive AZD1222 recipients. Spike-specific TCR breadth and depth were elevated following two AZD1222 doses. There were mostly white British donors and more females than males, and clonal diversity was possibly underestimated. It was only after the peak T cell response that any repertoires were sampled.

The CDR3 contains 14 residues. The V gene's germline CDR1 is MNHEY and CDR2 SVGAGI. The V and J ends lost 0 bases and 6 bases respectively, with 11 bases between them. This clone was found a few times. Its cognate antigen is unknown. TCRdb's copy holds only in-frame clones and misses some; the assay was immunoSEQ multiplex PCR. The top ten clones hold roughly a tenth of a sample with 150,000 to 180,000 clones, about 89% of them seen once. This chain joins TRBV6-5 and TRBJ1-2, with TRBD1 as a possible D gene (5 bases). This sequence originates from an adult who received the AZD1222 COVID-19 vaccine. The sample consisted of peripheral blood, taken 28 days after the second AZD1222 dose. DNA of the CDR3: TGTGCCAGCAGTTACTCGGGGAGGGGTGATGGCTACACCTTC. This sequence encodes CASSYSGRGDGYTF.